The entry that follows covers one TCR beta chain sequence. This table comes from immunoSEQ multiplex PCR, and its TCRdb copy is limited to in-frame clones, with some not included. The sample has about 92,000 clones; approximately 92% are singletons. The CDR3 totals 14 residues. The V gene's germline CDR1 is GTSNPN and CDR2 SVGIG (reference sequence). Trimming removed 4 bases from V and 3 bases from J, with 12 bases in between. This entry is derived from a study of T cell changes during pregnancy in multiple sclerosis. The sequencing here drew on peripheral blood, taken in the first trimester of pregnancy. The rearrangement joins TRBV30 to TRBJ2-2; D may be TRBD2 (5 bases). This receptor was obtained from a female donor with multiple sclerosis, enrolled in a pregnancy study. Written as DNA, the CDR3 is TGTGCCTGGATGAATGGGCGGGACACCGGGGAGCTGTTTTTT. Translating gives CAWMNGRDTGELFF. The whole variable domain, remainder taken from reference TRBV30 and TRBJ2-2, is SQTIHQWPATLVQPVGSPLSLECTVEGTSNPNLYWYRQAAGRGLQLLFYSVGIGQISSEVPQNLSASRPQDRQFILSSKKLLLSDSGFYLCAWMNGRDTGELFFGEGSRLTVL.